The 30 T cell receptor beta chains reported below all come from one sample, sequenced in a study of OX40 agonist ivuxolimab in advanced cancers. Profiled with immunoSEQ multiplex PCR; TCRdb holds only in-frame clones, not every one. Of about 90,000 clones listed, approximately 91% are singletons. The sample was CD4+ or CD8+ T cells sorted from blood, taken in a trial of the OX40 agonist ivuxolimab. These receptors were obtained from an adult with an advanced solid tumor such as melanoma, head and neck, liver or kidney cancer.

The CDR3 nucleotides read TGTGCCAGCAGTGTCTGGGAGGCAACCACAGATACGCAGTATTTT. It yields the protein CASSVWEATTDTQYF. This chain connects TRBV2 to TRBJ2-3, with D tentatively TRBD2 (6 bases). Trimming took off 4 bases at V and 2 bases at J, with 13 bases between the two ends. Per the germline V gene, CDR1 is SNHLY and CDR2 is FYNNEI. This CDR3 is built from 15 residues.

V gene TRBV7-2 combines with J gene TRBJ2-1; TRBD2 is a possible D gene (5 bases). Germline values: CDR1 SGHTA, CDR2 FQGNSA. The CDR3 runs 15 residues. V was pared by 5 bases and J by 6 bases, with 17 bases between. CDR3 nucleotides: TGTGCCAGCAGCCAAAGACTTCAAGCGGCCAATGAGCAGTTCTTC. Protein product: CASSQRLQAANEQFF.

The J gene is TRBJ1-1, the V gene TRBV11-1; 7 bases map to TRBD1. The CDR3 is made up of 16 amino acids. The trim removed 5 bases at V and 3 bases at J, leaving 12 bases unmatched. CDR1 is SGHAT, CDR2 FQDESV, per germline (reference sequence). The chain's CDR3 is CASSQPSEGAYTEAFF. In DNA, the CDR3 is TGTGCCAGCAGCCAACCCTCGGAGGGGGCTTACACTGAAGCTTTCTTT. Looking up the rest from reference TRBV11-1 and TRBJ1-1 gives the full variable domain: EAEVAQSPRYKITEKSQAVAFWCDPISGHATLYWYRQILGQGPELLVQFQDESVVDDSQLPKDRFSAERLKGVDSTLKIQPAELGDSAMYLCASSQPSEGAYTEAFFGQGTRLTVV.

In this sample, this clone is medium-sized (0.01 to 0.1%). The V gene is TRBV7-3, the J gene TRBJ2-1; TRBD2 matches 8 bases. V lost 2 bases and J lost 5; bases outside the gene matches: 11. The germline CDR1 and CDR2 sequences are SGHTA and FQGTGA. The CDR3 extends over 17 amino acids. This CDR3 reads CASSLSSGSVGNNEQFF. The CDR3 bases are TGTGCCAGCAGCTTATCTAGCGGGTCCGTCGGGAACAATGAGCAGTTCTTC.

V is TRBV5-4 and J is TRBJ2-5; 11 bases match TRBD2. With 4 bases clipped from V and 3 bases from J, the junction kept 8 bases outside the gene matches. The CDR3 runs 16 residues. The germline V gene has CDR1 SGHNT and CDR2 YYREEE (reference sequence). The CDR3 nucleotides are TGTGCCAGCAGCCCAAAACCGGGACTAGCGGAAGAGACCCAGTACTTC. Its protein is CASSPKPGLAEETQYF. The whole variable domain, remainder taken from reference TRBV5-4 and TRBJ2-5, is ETGVTQSPTHLIKTRGQQVTLRCSSQSGHNTVSWYQQALGQGPQFIFQYYREEENGRGNFPPRFSGLQFPNYSSELNVNALELDDSALYLCASSPKPGLAEETQYFGPGTRLLVL.

This rearrangement joins TRBV28 to TRBJ2-1; tentatively, D is TRBD1 or TRBD2 (5 bases each). Trimming took 3 bases from V and 0 from J, leaving 12 bases between them. The germline V gene encodes CDR1 MDHEN and CDR2 SYDVKM. The CDR3 runs to 16 residues. The CDR3 bases are TGTGCCAGCAGTTTCGGGACCTATAGCTCCTACAATGAGCAGTTCTTC. This gives the protein CASSFGTYSSYNEQFF.

This rearrangement joins TRBV5-1 to TRBJ2-2, with 7 bases lining up with TRBD2. Losses at the gene ends were 3 bases for V and 3 bases for J; bases not matched to a gene: 14. The CDR3 covers 18 residues. Germline V gives CDR1 SGHRS, CDR2 YFSETQ. CDR3 in amino acids: CASSSTTSSGFDTGELFF. DNA for the CDR3: TGCGCCAGCAGCTCGACCACCAGTAGCGGGTTCGACACCGGGGAGCTGTTTTTT.

The V gene is TRBV7-8, the J gene TRBJ2-2, with 7 bases fitting TRBD2. The V gene's germline CDR1 is SGHVS and CDR2 FQNEAQ. The trim removed 7 bases at V and 5 bases at J, leaving 10 bases unmatched. CDR3 size: 15 residues. CDR3 in DNA: TGTGCCAGCAACGCGGGAGTAGTTGCGACCGGGGAGCTGTTTTTT. Encoded protein: CASNAGVVATGELFF.

V and J are TRBV5-6 and TRBJ1-5; a weak D match, TRBD1 (6 bases). The length of the CDR3 is 17 residues. From germline, CDR1 is SGHDT and CDR2 YYEEEE. Trimming took 1 base from V and 1 from J, leaving 15 bases between them. CDR3 sequence reads: CASSLRGAPFSNQPQHF. The CDR3 DNA reads as TGTGCCAGCAGCTTGAGGGGGGCTCCTTTCAGCAATCAGCCCCAGCATTTT.

V and J are TRBV30 and TRBJ2-7; D uncertain. V gave up 5 bases and J gave up 7 bases, with 21 bases separating them. This CDR3 contains 14 residues. Per germline, CDR1 GTSNPN and CDR2 SVGIG (reference sequence). Here the CDR3 DNA reads TGTGCCTGGGGAATAGTTTTTCCGGTATGGGAGCAGTACTTC. It is translated as CAWGIVFPVWEQYF.

The chain is built from TRBV19 and TRBJ1-2, with TRBD1 matching 7 bases. Trimming cost V 2 bases and J 9 bases; bases outside gene matches: 12. This CDR3 comprises 15 residues. Looked up from germline, CDR1 is LNHDA and CDR2 is SQIVND (reference sequence). CDR3 nucleotide sequence: TGTGCCAGTAGTATACCCCAGGGGGGCTCGGACAGCTACACCTTC. It specifies CASSIPQGGSDSYTF.

The sample holds one count of this clone. The gene calls are TRBV2 and TRBJ2-7, with 8 bases aligning to TRBD2. CDR1 is SNHLY and CDR2 is FYNNEI in the germline V gene. The CDR3 spans 15 residues. The V gene end was trimmed by 8 bases and the J gene end by 3 bases; junction bases not matched to a gene: 12. The CDR3 nucleotides read TGTGCCAGCGCCGTTCTGGCGGGAGGCTTCTACGAGCAGTACTTC. Encoded protein: CASAVLAGGFYEQYF.

The chain uses TRBV7-2 and TRBJ2-5; D not certain. This CDR3 is 14 amino acids long. From germline, CDR1 is SGHTA and CDR2 FQGNSA. Trimming took off 1 base at V and 2 bases at J, with 8 bases between the two ends. CDR3 protein: CASSLGMVQETQYF. The CDR3 nucleotides read TGTGCCAGCAGCTTAGGGATGGTACAAGAGACCCAGTACTTC.

V and J are TRBV7-6 and TRBJ2-7; the D is unclear. Trimming shortened V by 2 bases and J by 2 bases, and 7 bases separated the two germline ends. This CDR3 has 13 residues. Germline CDR1 reads SGHVS; CDR2 reads FNYEAQ. CDR3 DNA sequence: TGTGCCAGCAGCTTAAACTACGCCTACGAGCAGTACTTC. Residues: CASSLNYAYEQYF. Supplemented by reference TRBV7-6 and TRBJ2-7, the full variable domain reads GAGVSQSPRYKVTKRGQDVALRCDPISGHVSLYWYRQALGQGPEFLTYFNYEAQQDKSGLPNDRFSAERPEGSISTLTIQRTEQRDSAMYRCASSLNYAYEQYFGPGTRLTVT.

The chain uses TRBV7-2 and TRBJ1-5; 7 bases fit TRBD1. With 5 bases clipped from V and 4 bases from J, the junction kept 11 bases outside the gene matches. CDR3 size: 16 residues. Germline V lookup: CDR1 SGHTA, CDR2 FQGNSA. Here the CDR3 DNA reads TGTGCCAGCAGCATAGAGGTGGGACAGCGGAATCAGCCCCAGCATTTT. Its protein product is CASSIEVGQRNQPQHF.

As concerns this clone: The same CDR3 is also encoded by other DNA sequences in this sample. The rearrangement joins TRBV5-1 to TRBJ2-7, with D uncertain. Looked up from germline, CDR1 is SGHRS and CDR2 is YFSETQ. V was clipped by 0 bases and J by 3 bases, with 4 bases between them. This CDR3 is 12 amino acids long. This CDR3 is CASSLDGYEQYF. The CDR3 nucleotides are TGCGCCAGCAGCTTGGATGGCTACGAGCAGTACTTC.

The chain has TRBV5-1 and TRBJ1-5; TRBD1 agrees at 7 bases. The CDR3 has 14 amino acids. Trimming cost V 0 bases and J 6 bases; bases outside gene matches: 3. Germline CDR1 SGHRS, CDR2 YFSETQ. CDR3 nucleotides: TGCGCCAGCAGCTTGGAGGGGGCGTCTCAGCCCCAGCATTTT. It yields the protein CASSLEGASQPQHF.

The rearrangement uses TRBV7-2 and TRBJ2-3; no firm D call. CDR1 is SGHTA, CDR2 FQGNSA, per germline. The CDR3 length is 13 residues. V was shortened by 5 bases and J by 1 base, with 7 bases between the two germline ends. The CDR3 nucleotides are TGTGCCAGCAGCCACTGGGGCACAGATACGCAGTATTTT. Translated: CASSHWGTDTQYF.

This rearrangement joins TRBV4-2 to TRBJ1-2, with 9 bases matching TRBD1. CDR1 LGHNA and CDR2 YNFKEQ come from the germline V gene. Trimming removed 0 bases from V and 7 bases from J; junction bases left unmatched: 6. The length of the CDR3 is 15 residues. The CDR3 sequence: CASSQDWDRVSGYTF. As DNA, the CDR3 is TGTGCCAGCAGCCAAGATTGGGACAGGGTGAGTGGCTACACCTTC.

The rearrangement uses TRBV7-3 and TRBJ2-1, with 9 nucleotides matching TRBD2. Germline lookup yields CDR1 SGHTA and CDR2 FQGTGA. V gave up 5 bases and J gave up 0 bases; unmatched junction bases: 5. The CDR3 has 16 residues. In DNA, the CDR3 is TGTGCCAGCAGCCCCCTAGCGGGGAGCTCCTACAATGAGCAGTTCTTC. Protein sequence: CASSPLAGSSYNEQFF.

This clone was recorded only once. The V and J genes are TRBV7-9 and TRBJ2-3, with 12 bases matching TRBD2. J lost 0 bases, V lost 4 bases, and 5 bases had no gene match. The germline V gene has CDR1 SEHNR and CDR2 FQNEAQ (reference sequence). CDR3 length: 17 amino acids. This CDR3 is CASSYLAGGPSTDTQYF. The CDR3 coding sequence is TGTGCCAGCAGCTATCTAGCGGGAGGGCCTAGCACAGATACGCAGTATTTT.

Notes on this clone: A junction boundary mismatches the germline segment, possibly from a read error. DNA for the CDR3: TGTGCCAGCTCCCCACAGGGAGGCTACGAGCAGTACTTC. Protein sequence: CASSPQGGYEQYF. The chain combines TRBV18 with TRBJ2-7; D may match TRBD1 or TRBD2 (6 bases each). CDR3 length equals 13 residues. Looked up from germline, CDR1 is KGHSH and CDR2 is LQKENI.

J is TRBJ1-5 and V is TRBV9; TRBD1 is a possible D gene (6 bases). The germline V gene has CDR1 SGDLS and CDR2 YYNGEE. Trimming left V 0 bases short and J 6 bases short, with 13 bases between. CDR3 length equals 15 residues. Here the CDR3 reads CASSVGDLGGQPQHF. The CDR3 DNA sequence: TGTGCCAGCAGCGTAGGGGATCTAGGGGGTCAGCCCCAGCATTTT.

This chain connects TRBV2 to TRBJ2-2; no reliable D call. The CDR3 consists of 15 residues. Germline CDR1 is SNHLY and CDR2 is FYNNEI. V lost 4 bases to trimming and J lost 1 base, with 10 bases between them. CDR3 sequence: CASSGTLGNTGELFF. In nucleotides, the CDR3 is TGTGCCAGCAGTGGGACGTTAGGGAACACCGGGGAGCTGTTTTTT.

The chain links TRBV28 to TRBJ2-1; 7 bases fit TRBD2. Trimming cost V 6 bases and J 7 bases; bases outside gene matches: 15. Germline CDR1 and CDR2: MDHEN and SYDVKM. This CDR3 spans 16 amino acids. CDR3 nucleotides: TGTGCCAGCAGCTCGAACAGGTTGCTAGCGGAAAATGAGCAGTTCTTC. Its translation is CASSSNRLLAENEQFF.

The genes are TRBV18 and TRBJ2-7; D is possibly TRBD1 (7 bases). There are 15 residues in the CDR3. CDR1 is KGHSH, CDR2 LQKENI, per germline. Trimming removed 1 base from V and 5 bases from J, with 15 bases in between. The CDR3 nucleotides read TGTGCCAGCTCACCACTGGCGGGACAGTCCGACGAGCAGTACTTC. This encodes CASSPLAGQSDEQYF.

A few counts support this clone. The chain links TRBV7-2 to TRBJ2-7; TRBD2 agrees at 11 bases. V trimming: 5 bases; J trimming: 2 bases; junction bases outside the gene matches: 5. The germline gives CDR1 SGHTA, CDR2 FQGNSA. CDR3 size: 15 residues. DNA for the CDR3: TGTGCCAGCAGCGTAACTAGCGGGAGCACCTACGAGCAGTACTTC. Protein sequence: CASSVTSGSTYEQYF.

This chain uses TRBV18 with TRBJ2-7; 7 nucleotides align to TRBD2. Germline V lookup: CDR1 KGHSH, CDR2 LQKENI. After removal of 3 bases from V and 10 bases from J, the junction contained 6 bases not matched to a gene. The CDR3 is made up of 12 amino acids. CDR3 nucleotide sequence: TGTGCCAGCTCACCGGGAGGGGAAAGACAGTACTTC. It specifies CASSPGGERQYF.

The genes are TRBV5-4 and TRBJ2-3; 7 positions agree with TRBD2. Germline CDR1 SGHNT, CDR2 YYREEE (reference sequence). V was clipped by 3 bases and J by 4 bases; unmatched bases: 8. CDR3 length: 15 residues. The CDR3 DNA sequence: TGTGCCAGCAGCTCCGCAGGGAGGGCCGCAGATACGCAGTATTTT. Protein: CASSSAGRAADTQYF. Full variable domain (remainder filled in from reference TRBV5-4 and TRBJ2-3): ETGVTQSPTHLIKTRGQQVTLRCSSQSGHNTVSWYQQALGQGPQFIFQYYREEENGRGNFPPRFSGLQFPNYSSELNVNALELDDSALYLCASSSAGRAADTQYFGPGTRLTVL.

This chain connects TRBV7-3 to TRBJ2-7, with D possibly being TRBD2 (5 bases). This CDR3 spans 13 amino acids. V lost 5 bases and J 7 bases, leaving 15 bases between the germline ends. Germline V CDR1 and CDR2: SGHTA, FQGTGA. CDR3 DNA: TGTGCCAGCAGCCCCGGACGGGGTTCTGAGCAGTACTTC. Translated, it gives CASSPGRGSEQYF.